There are many counts of the clone carrying this T cell receptor (beta chain). MiXCR, run by TCRdb on the 5' RACE reads, gives a single entry per CDR3 protein. The sample consists of approximately 30,000 distinct CDR3 sequences, over 6% of them appearing once. The CDR3 contains 15 residues. V was pared by 4 bases and J by 7 bases, with 7 bases of the junction left unmatched. From germline, CDR1 is SGHTA and CDR2 FQGNSA. The data originate from a study of early T cells in non-severe SARS-CoV-2 infection. This chain connects TRBV7-2 to TRBJ2-7; 13 bases match TRBD2. This clonotype originated in an adult who was a healthcare worker with PCR-confirmed SARS-CoV-2 infection or an uninfected control (not recorded which). Source: whole blood, taken at baseline. CDR3 in amino acids: CASSSRTSGSWEQYF. The CDR3 DNA is TGTGCCAGCAGCTCAAGGACTAGCGGGAGTTGGGAGCAGTACTTC.